The 20 T cell receptor beta chains in this list originate from one sample, sequenced in a study of blood T cell repertoires in COVID-19. Clones were sequenced by immunoSEQ multiplex PCR, and TCRdb holds only the in-frame ones, with some missing. The sample records about 64,000 clones, approximately 90% being singletons. The sample comprised PBMCs or T cells enriched from blood (not recorded which). These receptors all stem from a woman between 40 and 50 years old who had recovered from COVID-19.

This clone appeared once. The CDR3 DNA follows: TGTGCCAGCAGCTTGGGACAGGGTGAAATGGACACCATATATTTT. This gives the protein CASSLGQGEMDTIYF. The chain employs TRBV7-9 and TRBJ1-3; 9 nucleotides match TRBD1. The CDR3 length is 15 residues. V dropped 3 bases and J dropped 8; count of bases not matched to a gene: 8. The germline V gene encodes CDR1 SEHNR and CDR2 FQNEAQ (reference sequence).

The CDR3 is CASWTLDLETQYF. The CDR3 coding sequence is TGTGCCAGTTGGACACTGGATCTCGAGACCCAGTACTTC. The chain links TRBV2 to TRBJ2-5; a weak D match, TRBD1 (5 bases). The CDR3 loop spans 13 amino acids. The germline gives CDR1 SNHLY, CDR2 FYNNEI. The V and J ends lost 9 bases and 5 bases respectively, with 16 bases between them.

V usage is TRBV7-2 and J usage is TRBJ1-2; D ambiguous. The CDR3 length is 15 residues. Germline lookup yields CDR1 SGHTA and CDR2 FQGNSA. V shed 5 bases and J shed 6 bases, with 19 bases lying between them. CDR3 sequence (DNA): TGTGCCAGCAGCCCCAACGGTGGCGGGTGGGATGGCTACACCTTC. It codes for CASSPNGGGWDGYTF.

The chain is built from TRBV20-1 and TRBJ1-3; no clear D gene. CDR1 is DFQATT and CDR2 is SNEGSKA in the germline V gene (reference sequence). V dropped 3 bases and J dropped 2 bases, with 8 bases sitting between them. The CDR3 sequence is 13 residues long. The CDR3 is CSASRGAGNTIYF. CDR3 DNA sequence: TGCAGTGCTAGTAGAGGAGCTGGAAACACCATATATTTT.

The J gene is TRBJ2-7, the V gene TRBV10-1; D is possibly TRBD1 (6 bases). The V and J ends lost 11 bases and 3 bases respectively, with 23 bases between them. The CDR3 length is 15 residues. Germline V gene lookup returns CDR1 WNHNN and CDR2 SYGVQD (reference sequence). CDR3 region: CARPSGQPESYEQYF. Here the CDR3 DNA reads TGCGCCCGTCCCTCTGGACAGCCGGAGAGCTACGAGCAGTACTTC.

The CDR3 protein is CSVSGQVYEQYF. CDR3 DNA sequence: TGCAGCGTTTCTGGGCAGGTTTACGAGCAGTACTTC. The chain links TRBV29-1 to TRBJ2-7; unclear D gene. The CDR3 spans 12 residues. Germline V gene sequence: CDR1 SQVTM, CDR2 ANQGSEA. The V end was cut by 5 bases, the J end by 4 bases, with 12 bases between.

The V and J genes are TRBV7-2 and TRBJ2-2; 7 bases are shared with TRBD2. CDR3 size: 15 residues. Germline V gene data show CDR1 as SGHTA and CDR2 as FQGNSA. V dropped 1 base and J dropped 1; count of bases not matched to a gene: 0. CDR3 loop: CASSLVAGNTGELFF. DNA for the CDR3: TGTGCCAGCAGCTTAGTAGCGGGGAACACCGGGGAGCTGTTTTTT.

The chain recombines TRBV19 with TRBJ1-5, with a tentative D call TRBD1 (5 bases). Germline assignment: CDR1 LNHDA and CDR2 SQIVND (reference sequence). The germline V and J ends were trimmed by 1 base and 7 bases, with 11 bases remaining between them. The CDR3 loop spans 14 amino acids. The CDR3 DNA sequence: TGTGCCAGTAGTATAGGGCGGGGCGGCCAGCCCCAGCATTTT. Residues: CASSIGRGGQPQHF. The full variable domain, rest sourced from reference TRBV19 and TRBJ1-5, is DGGITQSPKYLFRKEGQNVTLSCEQNLNHDAMYWYRQDPGQGLRLIYYSQIVNDFQKGDIAEGYSVSREKKESFPLTVTSAQKNPTAFYLCASSIGRGGQPQHFGDGTRLSIL.

This rearrangement joins TRBV6-5 to TRBJ1-1, with D possibly being TRBD1 (5 bases). Germline CDR1 MNHEY, CDR2 SVGAGI. The CDR3 loop spans 14 amino acids. With 0 bases removed from V and 4 bases from J, the gap between germline ends came to 9 bases. For the CDR3, the DNA is TGTGCCAGCAGTTACTCCGTGGGGGGCACTGAAGCTTTCTTT. Its protein is CASSYSVGGTEAFF.

This clone has just one count. The chain is built from TRBV11-2 and TRBJ2-1, with 8 bases lining up with TRBD1. Germline trimming cut 5 bases from V and 5 bases from J; bases unmatched to any gene: 14. The CDR3 spans 17 residues. The germline V gene has CDR1 SGHAT and CDR2 FQNNGV. The CDR3 sequence: CASSPITGDRIHNEQFF. As DNA, the CDR3 is TGTGCCAGCAGCCCGATTACGGGGGACAGGATCCACAATGAGCAGTTCTTC.

The CDR3 sequence is CASTSLAGGKEKLFF. The CDR3 DNA follows: TGTGCCAGCACTTCCCTAGCAGGGGGTAAAGAAAAACTGTTTTTT. This sequence joins TRBV6-5 and TRBJ1-4; TRBD1 agrees at 7 bases. In germline, CDR1 is MNHEY, CDR2 SVGAGI. CDR3 length: 15 residues. V gave up 7 bases and J gave up 8 bases; unmatched junction bases: 13.

This clone was seen a handful of times. V usage is TRBV15 and J usage is TRBJ1-2, with 7 bases fitting TRBD1. The ends lost 0 bases at V and 0 bases at J; junction bases unmatched: 4. The CDR3 length is 16 residues. Germline V gene sequence: CDR1 LNHNV, CDR2 YYDKDF (reference sequence). The CDR3 DNA follows: TGTGCCACCAGCAGAGATATCGGGACAGCTAACTATGGCTACACCTTC. Translating it yields CATSRDIGTANYGYTF.

The chain uses TRBV7-8 and TRBJ1-2; TRBD1 agrees at 7 bases. Trimming removed 1 base from V and 6 bases from J; junction bases left unmatched: 8. The CDR3 covers 15 residues. The V gene's germline CDR1 is SGHVS and CDR2 FQNEAQ. CDR3 residues: CASSLVRDRVNGYTF. As DNA, the CDR3 is TGTGCCAGCAGCTTAGTAAGAGACAGGGTTAATGGCTACACCTTC.

The CDR3 coding sequence is TGTGCCAGCAGCGCCCGCGGCGGGGGGGTCTACGAGCAGTACTTC. This encodes CASSARGGGVYEQYF. The chain has TRBV9 and TRBJ2-7; 9 nucleotides agree with TRBD2. Germline V gene lookup returns CDR1 SGDLS and CDR2 YYNGEE. V trimming: 3 bases; J trimming: 3 bases; junction bases outside the gene matches: 7. This CDR3 is built from 15 residues.

This sequence joins TRBV4-1 and TRBJ1-1; D remains unclear. CDR3 length: 16 residues. Germline loops: CDR1 MGHRA, CDR2 YSYEKL. V lost 3 bases and J lost 6, with 20 bases in between. The CDR3 spells CASSHEEVPAMSEAFF. For the CDR3, the DNA is TGCGCCAGCAGCCACGAGGAGGTGCCCGCTATGTCTGAAGCTTTCTTT.

This clone was counted a few times. The chain has TRBV6-5 and TRBJ2-5; 9 nucleotides agree with TRBD1. The CDR3 sequence is 15 residues long. The germline V gene encodes CDR1 MNHEY and CDR2 SVGAGI. The V gene end was trimmed by 9 bases and the J gene end by 5 bases; junction bases not matched to a gene: 13. Here the CDR3 reads CASNPRTGARETQYF. CDR3 nucleotides: TGTGCCAGTAACCCCAGGACAGGGGCAAGGGAGACCCAGTACTTC.

CDR3 coding DNA: TGTGCCAGCAGCGCCTCGCTTGACAGCAACTTGAACACTGAAGCTTTCTTT. It specifies CASSASLDSNLNTEAFF. The chain combines TRBV9 with TRBJ1-1; TRBD1 might be the D (5 bases). Germline V gene data show CDR1 as SGDLS and CDR2 as YYNGEE. This CDR3 region has 17 residues. Trimming cost V 3 bases and J 0 bases, with 18 bases left between them.

The chain is built from TRBV6-5 and TRBJ2-7; perhaps TRBD2 as D (5 bases). Germline V gene sequence: CDR1 MNHEY, CDR2 SVGAGI. Trimming took 10 bases from V and 7 from J, leaving 17 bases between them. This CDR3 region has 12 residues. The CDR3 nucleotides read TGTGCCACCTGCCGACTCTCGGGGGAGCAGTACTTC. Translation gives CATCRLSGEQYF.

V and J are TRBV29-1 and TRBJ1-4, with 9 bases lining up with TRBD1. Germline V gene sequence: CDR1 SQVTM, CDR2 ANQGSEA. The CDR3 extends over 13 amino acids. The J segment lost 7 bases and the V segment lost 7 bases, leaving 7 bases of the junction unmatched. This chain's CDR3 is CSAQTGGREKLFF. CDR3 sequence (DNA): TGCAGCGCCCAGACAGGGGGACGTGAAAAACTGTTTTTT.

V and J are TRBV27 and TRBJ2-7; 8 bases are shared with TRBD1. In germline, CDR1 is MNHEY, CDR2 SMNVEV (reference sequence). J gave up 5 bases and V 10 bases, and 7 bases lay outside the gene matches. The CDR3 covers 12 residues. This CDR3 is CATNGQGHEQYF. The CDR3 region has the DNA TGTGCCACCAACGGACAGGGCCACGAGCAGTACTTC.